This is a list of T cell receptor beta chains from one sample in a study of Ad26.COV2.S vaccination and SARS-CoV-2 variants. Here immunoSEQ multiplex PCR was the method, and the copy in TCRdb shows in-frame clones only, minus some. The sample holds roughly 380,000 clones, around nine tenths seen once. Sample: peripheral blood, taken in a trial of Ad26.COV2.S vaccine versus placebo. All receptors derive from a person between 18 and 65 years old who received the Ad26.COV2.S COVID-19 vaccine or a placebo. The CDR3 runs from the conserved cysteine through the conserved F or W. A D gene is named only where the DNA matches it firmly. Not every row has a clone size; where given, it reads once, few, many or a size class.

j_call d_call v_call clone_size cdr3_aa cdr3_nt
TRBJ2-7 TRBD1 TRBV5-8 . CASSRGQGWVVGEQYF TGTGCCAGCAGCCGCGGACAGGGATGGGTGGTGGGCGAGCAGTACTTC
TRBJ1-1 . TRBV12-3/TRBV12-4 few CASTVGGTEAFF TGTGCCAGCACCGTGGGGGGCACTGAAGCTTTCTTT
TRBJ1-6 . TRBV7-2 few CASSLDTQGLRPPLHF TGTGCCAGCAGCTTAGATACTCAGGGACTTCGGCCACCCCTCCACTTT
TRBJ2-7 TRBD2 TRBV2 . CASRGEGYEQYF TGTGCCAGCAGGGGGGAGGGATACGAGCAGTACTTC
TRBJ2-7 TRBD1 TRBV9 . CASSVEPRQGAYEQYF TGTGCCAGCAGCGTAGAACCGAGACAGGGGGCATACGAGCAGTACTTC
TRBJ1-1 . TRBV18 . CASSPHRAGWATEAFF TGTGCCAGCTCACCACATCGGGCCGGATGGGCCACTGAAGCTTTCTTT
TRBJ1-1 . TRBV4-2 . CASSQDIGGDTEAFF TGTGCCAGCAGCCAAGACATTGGAGGGGACACTGAAGCTTTCTTT
TRBJ1-1 TRBD1 TRBV5-1 . CASSKEAGGRKAEAFF TGCGCCAGCAGTAAGGAGGCAGGGGGCAGGAAGGCTGAAGCTTTCTTT
TRBJ1-4 TRBD1 TRBV30 . CAWTGDSNEKLFF TGTGCCTGGACCGGGGACAGTAATGAAAAACTGTTTTTT
TRBJ1-1 . TRBV5-1 . CASSLPTAMNTEAFF TGCGCCAGCAGCCTACCGACAGCCATGAACACTGAAGCTTTCTTT
TRBJ2-6 TRBD2 TRBV3-1/TRBV3-2 . CASSHPPGGAGANVLTF TGTGCCAGCAGCCACCCCCCCGGGGGGGCCGGGGCCAACGTCCTGACTTTC
TRBJ2-2 TRBD2 TRBV24-1 . CATSDASGGALTGELFF TGTGCCACCAGTGATGCTAGCGGGGGGGCCCTCACCGGGGAGCTGTTTTTT
TRBJ2-3 TRBD2 TRBV7-2 . CASSTTSGEDTQYF TGTGCCAGCAGCACGACTAGCGGGGAGGATACGCAGTATTTT
TRBJ1-6 . TRBV27 once CASNQGFDNSPLHF TGTGCCAGCAACCAGGGGTTTGATAATTCACCCCTCCACTTT
TRBJ1-1 . TRBV30 . CATGRGLGDTEAFF TGTGCCACCGGACGGGGGCTTGGGGACACTGAAGCTTTCTTT
TRBJ2-2 TRBD2 TRBV11-3 . CASSPYRTSGGAGELFF TGTGCCAGCAGCCCCTACCGGACTAGCGGGGGAGCCGGGGAGCTGTTTTTT
TRBJ1-1 . TRBV6-2/TRBV6-3 . CASSLGVEAFF TGTGCCAGCAGCCTCGGCGTTGAAGCTTTCTTT
TRBJ1-5 . TRBV27 . CASSLSFETNQPQHF TGTGCCAGCAGTTTATCCTTCGAGACCAATCAGCCCCAGCATTTT
TRBJ2-4 TRBD2 TRBV4-1 once CASSQTSGFQYF TGCGCCAGCAGCCAAACTAGCGGCTTCCAGTACTTC
TRBJ1-4 . TRBV4-2 few CASSQDIVSEKLFF TGTGCCAGCAGCCAAGATATAGTAAGTGAAAAACTGTTTTTT
TRBJ2-7 . TRBV1 . CTSSQEADSGGLPPATYEQYF TGCACCAGCAGCCAAGAGGCTGATAGCGGGGGCCTCCCACCGGCTACCTACGAGCAGTACTTC
TRBJ1-1 . TRBV3-1/TRBV3-2 . CASSQGWFSTEAFF TGTGCCAGCAGCCAAGGATGGTTCAGCACTGAAGCTTTCTTT
TRBJ1-2 . TRBV2 . CASSDPDKGGYGYTF TGTGCCAGCAGTGACCCGGACAAAGGGGGCTATGGCTACACCTTC
TRBJ2-1 TRBD2 TRBV6-1 . CASSEFGTSGYNEQFF TGTGCCAGCAGTGAATTTGGGACTAGCGGGTACAATGAGCAGTTCTTC
TRBJ2-4 . TRBV7-2 . CASSAGGGEGIQYF TGTGCCAGCAGCGCCGGTGGCGGGGAAGGCATTCAGTACTTC
TRBJ2-7 TRBD1 TRBV7-8 once CASSADRAYEQYF TGTGCCAGCAGCGCGGACAGGGCCTACGAGCAGTACTTC
TRBJ1-6 TRBD1 TRBV19 few CASSSTGDSPLHF TGTGCCAGTAGTAGTACAGGGGACTCACCCCTCCACTTT
TRBJ2-3 TRBD2 TRBV4-1 . CASSHWLAGGPRTDTQYF TGCGCCAGCAGCCATTGGCTAGCGGGGGGGCCTCGTACAGATACGCAGTATTTT
TRBJ1-6 TRBD1 TRBV5-1 . CASSTGQGYNSPLHF TGCGCCAGCAGCACCGGACAGGGATACAATTCACCCCTCCACTTT
TRBJ1-3 . TRBV18 . CASSPQPRGTPGNTIYF TGTGCCAGCTCACCACAGCCCCGGGGAACTCCTGGAAACACCATATATTTT
TRBJ1-2 . TRBV7-9 . CASSLGQSYGYTF TGTGCCAGCAGCTTAGGGCAGAGCTATGGCTACACCTTC
TRBJ1-6 TRBD1 TRBV6-5 . CASSGQGASPLHF TGTGCCAGCAGCGGGCAGGGGGCTTCACCCCTCCACTTT
TRBJ1-4 . TRBV5-4 . CASRSGGSATNEKLFF TGTGCCAGCAGGAGTGGGGGGAGCGCAACTAATGAAAAACTGTTTTTT
TRBJ1-2 TRBD1 TRBV7-9 . CASSPGQEDGYTF TGTGCCAGCAGCCCGGGACAGGAGGATGGCTACACCTTC
TRBJ1-2 . TRBV5-1 . CASSLVQGPPASYGYTF TGCGCCAGCAGCTTGGTCCAGGGTCCTCCCGCTAGCTATGGCTACACCTTC
TRBJ1-2 . TRBV10-3 . CAISESRDGYTF TGTGCCATCAGTGAGTCTAGGGATGGCTACACCTTC
TRBJ2-1 . TRBV5-6 once CASSPVGGRYNEQFF TGTGCCAGCAGCCCGGTGGGGGGCCGCTACAATGAGCAGTTCTTC
TRBJ1-3 TRBD1 TRBV4-1 few CASGQGQGSGNTIYF TGCGCCAGCGGCCAGGGACAGGGCTCTGGAAACACCATATATTTT
TRBJ1-2 . TRBV7-2 . CASSLVSHREDGYTF TGTGCCAGCAGCTTAGTAAGTCACAGGGAGGATGGCTACACCTTC
TRBJ2-7 TRBD1 TRBV6-5 . CASSSGTGGEQYF TGTGCCAGCAGTTCCGGGACAGGGGGCGAGCAGTACTTC
TRBJ2-5 . TRBV9 once CASSVPPRRGVVETQYF TGTGCCAGCAGCGTACCCCCTCGCAGGGGCGTCGTAGAGACCCAGTACTTC